The 2 T cell receptor beta chains listed next were all sequenced from one sample in a study of identical twins. TCRdb reprocessed the 5' RACE reads with MiXCR, giving one entry per CDR3 protein. The sample contains 400,000 to 550,000 distinct CDR3 sequences, 13% to 15% of which appear only once. The same data also went into a second study, on yellow fever vaccine responses in identical twins.

The sample taken for sequencing was CD4+ T cells sorted from blood. Receptors originate from a woman under 30 in good health.

The chain has TRBV30 and TRBJ2-7; D is uncertain. Trimming left V 2 bases short and J 3 bases short, with 11 bases between. Germline CDR1 is GTSNPN and CDR2 is SVGIG (reference sequence). The length of the CDR3 is 13 residues. The CDR3 region has the DNA TGTGCCTGGAGTTACGGAAATGGCTACGAGCAGTACTTC. Amino acid sequence: CAWSYGNGYEQYF.

V usage is TRBV4-1 and J usage is TRBJ2-7; 13 positions agree with TRBD2. J gave up 3 bases and V 6 bases, and 17 bases lay outside the gene matches. Germline assignment: CDR1 MGHRA and CDR2 YSYEKL. The CDR3 runs 19 residues. This CDR3 reads CASRASPYRGTSGVYEQYF. The CDR3 coding sequence is TGCGCCAGCAGAGCCAGTCCTTATAGAGGGACTAGCGGGGTCTACGAGCAGTACTTC.